The 3 T cell receptor beta chains below were found in one sample sequenced in a study of blood T cell repertoires in COVID-19. Here immunoSEQ multiplex PCR was the method, and the copy in TCRdb shows in-frame clones only, minus some. The table lists 200,000 to 250,000 clones, 88% of them singletons, with over 1.2% in the top ten. The sequenced sample was peripheral blood. These receptors were obtained from a man older than 75 with acute or convalescent COVID-19.

V is TRBV27 and J is TRBJ1-5, with 8 positions matching TRBD1. From germline, CDR1 is MNHEY and CDR2 SMNVEV (reference sequence). V lost 6 bases to trimming and J lost 4 bases; unmatched junction nucleotides: 11. The CDR3 sequence is 16 residues long. Here the CDR3 reads CASRDYSGTGNQPQHF. CDR3 bases: TGTGCCAGCAGAGATTATTCCGGGACAGGAAATCAGCCCCAGCATTTT.

The chain recombines TRBV7-2 with TRBJ2-1; D perhaps matches TRBD2 (6 bases). CDR3 length: 14 residues. CDR1 and CDR2 (germline): SGHTA, FQGNSA. The germline V and J ends were trimmed by 3 bases and 2 bases, with 8 bases remaining between them. Here the CDR3 DNA reads TGTGCCAGCAGCTTGGGGGGACCCTACAATGAGCAGTTCTTC. Translating gives CASSLGGPYNEQFF.

This clone was seen just once. The J gene is TRBJ2-7, the V gene TRBV5-1; 7 nucleotides match TRBD1. The CDR3 has 14 amino acids. The V gene end was trimmed by 0 bases and the J gene end by 6 bases; junction bases not matched to a gene: 6. In germline, CDR1 is SGHRS, CDR2 YFSETQ. This chain's CDR3 is CASSLEGAGSEQYF. CDR3 in DNA: TGCGCCAGCAGCTTGGAGGGGGCAGGGAGCGAGCAGTACTTC.